These T cell receptor beta chains were read from a single sample in a study of glioma-infiltrating T cells after dendritic cell vaccination. TCRdb keeps only in-frame clones here, not all; method: immunoSEQ multiplex PCR. The data show 100,000 or so clones, approximately 84% seen once. Material: blood, obtained before dendritic cell vaccination. The receptors stem from a human donor with glioblastoma. CDR3s include the opening cysteine and the closing phenylalanine or tryptophan. Fields, in order: V gene, J gene, CDR3 protein.

>TRBV6-5|TRBJ1-2
CASSLRDRGGYTF
>TRBV2|TRBJ2-2
CASSERGLAGGNTGELFF
>TRBV7-2|TRBJ2-2
CASSLLSGRELFF
>TRBV5-1|TRBJ2-7
CASSLEAGAYEQYF
>TRBV15|TRBJ2-1
CATSSWLANEQFF
>TRBV5-1|TRBJ2-5
CASSWPGTSGGATQETQYF
>TRBV27|TRBJ1-3
CASSLFSRPDRGNTIYF
>TRBV29-1|TRBJ2-5
CSVETDSGSTETQYF
>TRBV4-1|TRBJ1-2
CASSPAGQQSNYGYTF
>TRBV11-1|TRBJ2-3
CASSLFKGSGTDTQYF
>TRBV9|TRBJ2-5
CASSLPRALAGEETQYF
>TRBV18|TRBJ2-7
CASSPLRTSGRGTSSYEQYF
>TRBV5-6|TRBJ2-7
CASSLVGQGRSGQYF
>TRBV5-4|TRBJ2-2
CASSLAERAGELFF
>TRBV5-1|TRBJ1-6
CASKRANNSPLHF
>TRBV6-4|TRBJ2-2
CASSRLAGETGELFF
>TRBV7-9|TRBJ1-2
CASSPGQGAGGYTF
>TRBV7-2|TRBJ2-7
CASSPRLAGGTYEQYF
>TRBV7-9|TRBJ2-7
CASSPHSGSSYEQYF
>TRBV11-1|TRBJ2-3
CASSLSGSLGQMNTDTQYF
>TRBV18|TRBJ1-4
CASSPGARQEKLFF
>TRBV18|TRBJ2-7
CASSPGTGAGYEQYF
>TRBV28|TRBJ2-4
CASSLGSVDIQYF
>TRBV7-8|TRBJ1-3
CASSFWTELLSGNTIYF
>TRBV28|TRBJ2-7
CASRGSGKDEQYF
>TRBV28|TRBJ2-1
CASSLEGYEQFF
>TRBV7-9|TRBJ2-7
CASSLGIETGMSYEQYF
>TRBV7-9|TRBJ2-5
CASSPGTGGNVQETQYF
>TRBV7-2|TRBJ1-1
CASSLDRGPYTEAFF
>TRBV30|TRBJ2-5
CAWGPGLAGAQETQYF
>TRBV7-2|TRBJ1-5
CASSPPGQGNQPQHF
>TRBV5-1|TRBJ1-6
CASSPGQGNSPLHF
>TRBV18|TRBJ1-5
CASSPRGSSNQPQHF
>TRBV2|TRBJ1-6
CASRRDRESPLHF
>TRBV2|TRBJ2-1
CASSEGLAYYNEQFF
>TRBV27|TRBJ2-7
CASWDSSYEQYF
>TRBV27|TRBJ2-6
CASSLAHLLGTGASGANVLTF
>TRBV6-1|NA
CASSQLAGASEQYF
>TRBV30|TRBJ1-2
CAWSPGQFGYGYTF
>TRBV30|TRBJ1-2
CAWNEGHVYGYTF
>TRBV28|TRBJ1-5
CASSLSRGSGNQPQHF
>TRBV25-1|TRBJ1-4
CASSPWEGGKLFF